This TCR beta chain was obtained from a study of T cells after yellow fever vaccination. Looking at the study overall: For low cell numbers, libraries were made with SMART-Seq v4 Ultra Low Input. Study findings and constraints: Post-booster repertoires again held most primary-vaccination clones (about 96% CD4, around 90% CD8). Any FACS-sorted repertoire could hold abundant clonotypes that contaminate it from the bulk population.

The study made its TCR cDNA through 5'RACE template switching. That step introduced a universal primer site along with UMIs. TCRdb re-analysed the 5' RACE reads in MiXCR, keeping a single row per CDR3 protein. The sample has 500,000 to 650,000 distinct CDR3 sequences; around an eighth are singletons. CDR1 is MNHNS and CDR2 is SASEGT in the germline V gene. This CDR3 has 13 amino acids. Unmatched junction bases numbered 2, after V lost 4 bases and J lost 2 bases. This clonotype has at least ten counts. Its antigen is as yet unknown. Sequencing was performed on PBMCs, taken on the day of the yellow fever booster vaccination. The TCR sequence derives from a man aged 25 to 40 who received the YFV17D yellow fever vaccine. The rearrangement joins TRBV6-1 to TRBJ2-7; 7 bases map to TRBD1. This CDR3 is CASSGDRAYEQYF. The CDR3 nucleotides read TGTGCCAGCAGTGGGGACAGAGCCTACGAGCAGTACTTC.